These 21 T cell receptor beta chains share one sample of origin, sequenced in a study of cytomegalovirus exposure and HLA in healthy donors. The PCR ran on 60 Vbeta and 13 Jbeta primers. Here immunoSEQ multiplex PCR was the method, and the copy in TCRdb shows in-frame clones only, minus some. The table lists 200,000 to 250,000 clones, over 80% of them singletons. The material sequenced was PBMCs. The receptors were sampled from a woman aged 40 to 55 in good health and CMV-seropositive.

The chain uses TRBV7-2 and TRBJ1-4; TRBD1 agrees at 10 bases. CDR1 and CDR2 from the germline V gene are SGHTA and FQGNSA. The J segment lost 6 bases and the V segment lost 6 bases, leaving 7 bases of the junction unmatched. CDR3 length equals 15 residues. CDR3 in DNA: TGTGCCAGCAGGCCTACCGGGACAGGGGATGAAAAACTGTTTTTT. It yields the protein CASRPTGTGDEKLFF.

The chain couples TRBV5-1 to TRBJ1-1, with D possibly matching TRBD1 (5 bases). Germline V gene data show CDR1 as SGHRS and CDR2 as YFSETQ. V was shortened by 3 bases and J by 2 bases, with 20 bases between the two germline ends. The CDR3 contains 17 residues. The CDR3 region is CASSSDLYSTVNTEAFF. The CDR3 nucleotides read TGCGCCAGCAGCTCTGATCTGTACTCGACAGTTAACACTGAAGCTTTCTTT.

CDR3 nucleotides: TGTGCCAGCAGCATATCATCCGAGGGGGACAGGGATTATGGCAACTATGGCTACACCTTC. It translates to CASSISSEGDRDYGNYGYTF. The rearrangement links TRBV9 to TRBJ1-2; 9 bases are a match to TRBD1. The junction had 21 bases not matched to a gene; V was cut back by 4 bases and J by 2 bases. The CDR3 length is 20 residues. The germline gives CDR1 SGDLS, CDR2 YYNGEE.

The chain employs TRBV13 and TRBJ2-7; 11 nucleotides align to TRBD2. The CDR3 consists of 15 residues. Trimming cost V 8 bases and J 0 bases; bases outside gene matches: 6. In germline, CDR1 is PRHDT, CDR2 FYEKMQ (reference sequence). The CDR3 DNA sequence: TGTGCCAGCCGGAAACTAGCGGGGGCCTCCTACGAGCAGTACTTC. Translation: CASRKLAGASYEQYF. Based on the CDR3 plus reference TRBV13 and TRBJ2-7, the full variable domain is AAGVIQSPRHLIKEKRETATLKCYPIPRHDTVYWYQQGPGQDPQFLISFYEKMQSDKGSIPDRFSAQQFSDYHSELNMSSLELGDSALYFCASRKLAGASYEQYFGPGTRLTVT.

This clone was found once. This rearrangement joins TRBV2 to TRBJ1-6, with D tentatively TRBD1 (6 bases). Germline CDR1 is SNHLY and CDR2 is FYNNEI. The CDR3 consists of 14 residues. Trimming pared 7 bases from V and 8 bases from J, leaving 15 bases between. CDR3 sequence reads: CASNPQGLHSPLHF. The CDR3 DNA sequence: TGTGCCAGCAACCCCCAGGGGTTACATTCACCCCTCCACTTT.

There are a few counts of this clone. The CDR3: CASSLQGAKLFF. CDR3 coding DNA: TGTGCCAGCAGCTTGCAGGGGGCAAAACTGTTTTTT. This chain links TRBV5-4 with TRBJ1-4; 8 bases map to TRBD1. The trim removed 1 base at V and 10 bases at J, leaving 0 bases unmatched. CDR1 and CDR2 from the germline V gene are SGHNT and YYREEE (reference sequence). The CDR3 spans 12 residues.

The V call is TRBV5-1, the J call TRBJ1-1, with 8 nucleotides matching TRBD1. Germline CDR1 reads SGHRS; CDR2 reads YFSETQ. After removal of 4 bases from V and 12 bases from J, the junction contained 11 bases not matched to a gene. The CDR3 is 13 residues long. The DNA of the CDR3 is TGCGCCAGCAGCCAGGGGACAGGACCTGAGACTTTCTTT. It is translated as CASSQGTGPETFF.

The rearrangement links TRBV18 to TRBJ2-7; a possible D gene is TRBD2 (6 bases). CDR1 is KGHSH and CDR2 is LQKENI in the germline V gene. This CDR3 has 14 residues. V lost 2 bases to trimming and J lost 7 bases, with 15 bases between them. For the CDR3, the DNA is TGTGCCAGCTCACCAGCGGGGACCCCTTGGGAGCAGTACTTC. Translating gives CASSPAGTPWEQYF.

The V gene is TRBV7-2, the J gene TRBJ2-1; 8 bases are shared with TRBD1. J was trimmed by 9 bases and V by 5 bases; bases with no gene match: 9. This CDR3 spans 14 amino acids. Germline lookup yields CDR1 SGHTA and CDR2 FQGNSA. The CDR3 DNA reads TGTGCCAGCAGCCCCGGACAGGGTAGCAGTGAGCAGTTCTTC. It is translated as CASSPGQGSSEQFF. The full variable domain, in which reference TRBV7-2 and TRBJ2-1 provide the parts outside the CDR3, is GAGVSQSPSNKVTEKGKDVELRCDPISGHTALYWYRQSLGQGLEFLIYFQGNSAPDKSGLPSDRFSAERTGGSVSTLTIQRTQQEDSAVYLCASSPGQGSSEQFFGPGTRLTVL.

CDR3 in DNA: TGTGCCAGCTCCTATTCTAGCGGGTCCTACAATGAGCAGTTCTTC. Translating gives CASSYSSGSYNEQFF. This chain uses TRBV7-2 with TRBJ2-1; 8 nucleotides agree with TRBD2. The CDR3 extends over 15 amino acids. V was pared by 8 bases and J by 1 base, with 7 bases of the junction left unmatched. Germline V gives CDR1 SGHTA, CDR2 FQGNSA.

V gene TRBV5-4 combines with J gene TRBJ2-3; TRBD2 is a possible D gene (7 bases). V gave up 4 bases and J gave up 3 bases, with 21 bases separating them. Germline CDR1 reads SGHNT; CDR2 reads YYREEE (reference sequence). The CDR3 has 17 amino acids. The CDR3 bases are TGTGCCAGCAGCCTACCACAGGGAGGGGTAGGGACAGATACGCAGTATTTT. Translation gives CASSLPQGGVGTDTQYF.

The chain employs TRBV5-6 and TRBJ1-1; D perhaps matches TRBD1 (5 bases). Deletions cut 1 base from V and 4 bases from J, with 8 bases between. This CDR3 has 13 amino acids. CDR1 and CDR2 from the germline V gene are SGHDT and YYEEEE. The CDR3 loop reads CASSLLGGTEAFF. The CDR3 DNA is TGTGCCAGCAGCTTGTTGGGGGGCACTGAAGCTTTCTTT.

This chain links TRBV7-9 with TRBJ2-5; 9 nucleotides align to TRBD1. Per the germline V gene, CDR1 is SEHNR and CDR2 is FQNEAQ (reference sequence). Trimming took 3 bases from V and 1 from J; bases not matched to a gene: 3. The CDR3 spans 15 residues. DNA of the CDR3: TGTGCCAGCAGCTTGCTACAGGGGGCCCAAGAGACCCAGTACTTC. It specifies CASSLLQGAQETQYF.

The chain is built from TRBV10-1 and TRBJ2-2; 11 bases line up with TRBD2. Germline CDR1 and CDR2: WNHNN and SYGVQD (reference sequence). V was clipped by 3 bases and J by 1 base; unmatched bases: 1. The CDR3 is 16 amino acids. The CDR3 DNA reads TGCGCCAGCAGTGACCTAGCGGGAGGGAACACCGGGGAGCTGTTTTTT. As protein: CASSDLAGGNTGELFF.

This rearrangement joins TRBV11-2 to TRBJ1-1; tentative D call: TRBD1 (5 bases). The length of the CDR3 is 14 residues. V lost 5 bases and J 1 base, leaving 11 bases between the germline ends. Germline V lookup: CDR1 SGHAT, CDR2 FQNNGV. CDR3 residues: CASSPITGNTEAFF. The CDR3 nucleotides are TGTGCCAGCAGCCCGATTACAGGGAACACTGAAGCTTTCTTT.

This clone appeared a single time. The chain recombines TRBV11-3 with TRBJ2-2; TRBD1 agrees at 8 bases. From germline, CDR1 is SGHNT and CDR2 YENEEA. V shed 1 base and J 6 bases; nucleotides not matched to a gene: 1. The CDR3 has 14 residues. CDR3 in amino acids: CASSLVQGAGELFF. Here the CDR3 DNA reads TGTGCCAGCAGCTTAGTACAGGGGGCCGGGGAGCTGTTTTTT.

This clone was detected only a few times. The chain joins TRBV19 to TRBJ2-7; D is possibly TRBD1 (6 bases). This CDR3 has 15 residues. V lost 10 bases, J lost 3 bases, and 22 bases lay in between. CDR1 and CDR2 (germline): LNHDA, SQIVND (reference sequence). CDR3 sequence (DNA): TGTGCCACCTCAAGTGGGGGCAGTCCTCTCTACGAGCAGTACTTC. Translated: CATSSGGSPLYEQYF.

The rearrangement joins TRBV6-1 to TRBJ2-5; no definite D call. The J call is in doubt because the DNA end fits TRBJ2-7 better. This CDR3 has 14 amino acids. Germline CDR1 and CDR2: MNHNS and SASEGT. The CDR3 loop reads CASSLLELSYEQYF. CDR3 nucleotides: TGTGCCAGCAGCCTCCTAGAGCTCTCCTACGAGCAGTACTTC.

J is TRBJ1-3 and V is TRBV7-9; TRBD1 matches 7 bases. There are 15 residues in the CDR3. The germline V gene encodes CDR1 SEHNR and CDR2 FQNEAQ (reference sequence). V dropped 5 bases and J dropped 0; count of bases not matched to a gene: 4. The DNA for the CDR3 is TGTGCCAGCAGCCCGGACAGGCTCTCTGGAAACACCATATATTTT. It codes for CASSPDRLSGNTIYF.

This clone appeared once. The chain is built from TRBV7-8 and TRBJ2-3; 10 bases map to TRBD2. The V gene end was trimmed by 3 bases and the J gene end by 4 bases; junction bases not matched to a gene: 10. There are 17 residues in the CDR3. Germline CDR1 is SGHVS and CDR2 is FQNEAQ. Written as DNA, the CDR3 is TGTGCCAGCAGCTTCCTATCTTATAGCGGGGGGCCAGATACGCAGTATTTT. Encoded protein: CASSFLSYSGGPDTQYF. Together with reference TRBV7-8 and TRBJ2-3, the CDR3 gives the full variable domain: GAGVSQSPRYKVAKRGQDVALRCDPISGHVSLFWYQQALGQGPEFLTYFQNEAQLDKSGLPSDRFFAERPEGSVSTLKIQRTQQEDSAVYLCASSFLSYSGGPDTQYFGPGTRLTVL.

The chain links TRBV2 to TRBJ2-2; a weak D match, TRBD2 (6 bases). Germline lookup yields CDR1 SNHLY and CDR2 FYNNEI. The CDR3 loop spans 15 amino acids. V was pared by 5 bases and J by 2 bases, with 12 bases between. CDR3 residues: CASSRLTSNTGELFF. The CDR3 DNA is TGTGCCAGCAGTCGCCTCACTAGCAACACCGGGGAGCTGTTTTTT.